Relative to its sample, the clone carrying this T cell receptor beta chain is medium-sized. This specimen comes from a study of type 1 regulatory T cells. Study details: An in vitro protocol generated T-allo10, a Tr1-enriched, alloantigen-specific CD4 T cell product.

Using its own MiXCR run on the reads, TCRdb lists one record per CDR3 protein. The table shows some 100,000 distinct CDR3 sequences, with about 28% occurring only once. V lost 4 bases and J lost 0, with 10 bases in between. The CDR3 is 16 amino acids. Germline V gene sequence: CDR1 MNHNS, CDR2 SASEGT. The chain recombines TRBV6-1 with TRBJ2-6, with D unclear. Sequenced: CD4+ T cells, either the whole sample or a sorted fraction (not recorded which). This TCR derives from a human donor in good health. The CDR3 bases are TGTGCCAGCAGTGCCAGCACGACCTCTGGGGCCAACGTCCTGACTTTC. Protein sequence: CASSASTTSGANVLTF.